Listed below are T cell receptor beta chains from one sample, sequenced in a study of blood T cell repertoires in COVID-19. The data were produced by immunoSEQ multiplex PCR, yet TCRdb's version contains in-frame clones alone and is incomplete. The data show some 110,000 clones, roughly four fifths seen once. The sample was peripheral blood. Every receptor here comes from an older man with active or convalescent COVID-19. Each CDR3 is given without its conserved first and last residue.

j_gene	v_gene	CDR3aa
TRBJ2-3	TRBV28	ASSPYRGASSTDTQY
TRBJ2-1	TRBV7-2	ASSYRGIAGGTYNEQF
TRBJ2-2	TRBV5-1	ASRTGTSMDGELF
TRBJ1-3	TRBV11-2	ASSLVESLSGNTIY
TRBJ2-1	TRBV7-8	ASSLGSGGLAGGF
TRBJ2-1	TRBV4-3	ASSQVPRGYNEQF
TRBJ1-1	TRBV10-3	AISLQGANTEAF
TRBJ1-1	TRBV5-1	ASRAGTGNLEAF
TRBJ2-2	TRBV6-6	ASLRGEAGELF
TRBJ2-7	TRBV28	ASTRQGINYEQY
TRBJ2-1	TRBV12-1	ASSLPSSGTGMKNEQF
TRBJ2-7	TRBV6-1	ASSEIQTGRYEQY
TRBJ1-2	TRBV2	ASLTGFDGYT
TRBJ2-3	TRBV5-5	ASSATSTDTQY
TRBJ1-1	TRBV12-5	ASGRGGAEGTEAF
TRBJ1-1	TRBV18	ASSPILDRPSEAF
TRBJ1-3	TRBV18	ASSLFGTSSSGNTIY
TRBJ2-5	TRBV11-3	ASRSSGQETQY
TRBJ2-7	TRBV11-2	ASSERLAYSYEQY
TRBJ2-3	TRBV28	ASSLKVGTGFAGDSPDRDTQY
TRBJ1-2	TRBV6-5	ASSYHDRDGYT
TRBJ2-1	TRBV7-2	ASSSGGAYNEQF
TRBJ2-1	TRBV12-1	ATSPSGQGYNEQF
TRBJ2-4	TRBV9	ASSSPWGENIQY
TRBJ2-7	TRBV15	ATSSTGTKGGRAYEQY
TRBJ2-3	TRBV5-1	ASSLKGLAGGLVDTQY
TRBJ1-2	TRBV11-3	ASGLGRDGYT
TRBJ1-2	TRBV29-1	SVGARGDYGYT
TRBJ2-2	TRBV6-2/TRBV6-3	ASIPQGDYTGELF
TRBJ2-5	TRBV4-2	ASSQAGTSEIRQETQY
TRBJ1-2	TRBV30	AWNRRNYGYT
TRBJ2-1	TRBV28	ASSLAGNEQF
TRBJ1-1	TRBV7-9	ASSPLDRVTEAF
TRBJ2-3	TRBV29-1	SVVSRGRDTQY
TRBJ1-1	TRBV6-1	ASSEAFLTGPGFRGAF
TRBJ2-3	TRBV3-1/TRBV3-2	ASSFADTQY
TRBJ1-1	TRBV2	ASSEQVRNTEAF
TRBJ2-7	TRBV4-1	ASSRTESYEQY
TRBJ2-2	TRBV28	ASSSPSGSENTGELF
TRBJ2-2	TRBV9	ASSVGPEGFGELF
TRBJ1-2	TRBV18	ASSPRTGGDGYT
TRBJ2-7	TRBV10-3	AISESKSLEEQY
TRBJ1-6	TRBV7-9	ASSLLVTRASPLH
TRBJ1-5	TRBV4-3	ASSRGTINQPQH
TRBJ2-2	TRBV7-9	ASSSKGLITGELF
TRBJ1-3	TRBV15	ATSRRGPSTFLSGNTIY
TRBJ2-7	TRBV6-5	ASSGIYEQY
TRBJ1-1	TRBV5-1	ASSLQGAGTEAF
TRBJ1-2	TRBV10-3	AISPTGYEGYT
TRBJ2-7	TRBV3-1/TRBV3-2	ASSQGWTGGISSYEQY
TRBJ2-3	TRBV5-1	ASSLWGQATDTQY
TRBJ2-5	TRBV7-2	ASGAQGVKTQY
TRBJ2-1	TRBV5-4	ASSLRTSGRRNEQF
TRBJ1-4	TRBV11-3	ASSYGTGYDNEKLF
TRBJ2-4	TRBV7-2	ASSSGLENIQY
TRBJ2-3	TRBV2	ASRDPGGGRTDTQY